One and the same sample provided the 16 T cell receptor beta chains below, sequenced in a study of shared clonotypes between healthy human individuals. TCRdb keeps only in-frame clones here, not all; method: immunoSEQ multiplex PCR. This sample has approximately 250,000 clones; 50% to 80% occur once, and the top ten carry around 10%. Input material: memory CD4+ T cells sorted from blood. The subset: CD45RA-negative fraction. The receptors were sampled from a man aged 25-45 years in good health.

CDR3: CAITESRGYNEQFF. Here the CDR3 DNA reads TGTGCCATCACGGAGTCCCGGGGGTACAATGAGCAGTTCTTC. This chain connects TRBV28 to TRBJ2-1, with D possibly being TRBD2 (6 bases). Germline values: CDR1 MDHEN, CDR2 SYDVKM. The CDR3 runs 14 residues. Trimming removed 10 bases from V and 4 bases from J, with 17 bases in between.

This clone has a handful of counts. The chain has TRBV20-1 and TRBJ2-1; no definite D call. This CDR3 is built from 11 residues. Germline V gene lookup returns CDR1 DFQATT and CDR2 SNEGSKA (reference sequence). V lost 1 base, J lost 5 bases, and 3 bases lay in between. The CDR3 reads CSARGHNEQFF. CDR3 nucleotides: TGCAGTGCTAGAGGCCACAATGAGCAGTTCTTC.

V is TRBV9 and J is TRBJ1-5, with D uncertain. Germline V gene data show CDR1 as SGDLS and CDR2 as YYNGEE. V lost 3 bases, J lost 0 bases, and 13 bases lay in between. The CDR3 is made up of 16 amino acids. CDR3 DNA: TGTGCCAGCAGCGACCCGACAATACTTAGCAATCAGCCCCAGCATTTT. Protein: CASSDPTILSNQPQHF.

V usage is TRBV21-1 and J usage is TRBJ1-2. TRBV21-1 is a listed pseudogene. The CDR3 sequence is 23 residues long. Written as DNA, the CDR3 is TGTGCCAGCAGCCCCCTGGCTTTGATCCAGTACCTCGAATCCCACCGAGCTAACTATGGCTACACCTTC. This encodes CASSPLALIQYLESHRANYGYTF.

This clone was counted between two and nine times. This chain uses TRBV7-2 with TRBJ2-1; 8 positions match TRBD1. With 4 bases clipped from V and 1 base from J, the junction kept 3 bases outside the gene matches. The CDR3 runs 15 residues. From germline, CDR1 is SGHTA and CDR2 FQGNSA. CDR3 nucleotides: TGTGCCAGCAGCTACGACAGGGGATCCTACAATGAGCAGTTCTTC. Translating gives CASSYDRGSYNEQFF.

This chain links TRBV6-1 with TRBJ1-1; D is uncertain. The CDR3 is 13 residues long. Germline CDR1 and CDR2: MNHNS and SASEGT. V shed 6 bases and J shed 1 base, with 9 bases lying between them. CDR3 sequence: CASRHTQNTEAFF. CDR3 nucleotide sequence: TGTGCCAGCAGGCACACACAGAACACTGAAGCTTTCTTT.

V usage is TRBV6-6 and J usage is TRBJ1-4; D not certain. The V end was cut by 0 bases, the J end by 8 bases, with 10 bases between. The CDR3 extends over 14 amino acids. Germline assignment: CDR1 MNHNY and CDR2 SVGAGI (reference sequence). The CDR3 is CASSYSSGGEKLFF. Written as DNA, the CDR3 is TGTGCCAGCAGTTACTCATCCGGTGGCGAAAAACTGTTTTTT.

In this sample, this clone turned up many times. The chain carries TRBV7-9 and TRBJ2-4, with D tentatively TRBD1 (6 bases). CDR1 is SEHNR and CDR2 is FQNEAQ in the germline V gene (reference sequence). Deletions cut 5 bases from V and 6 bases from J, with 14 bases between. This CDR3 region has 14 residues. The CDR3 coding sequence is TGTGCCAGCAGCGTAACAGACAGGCCAAACATTCAGTACTTC. Its translation: CASSVTDRPNIQYF. Supplemented by reference TRBV7-9 and TRBJ2-4, the full variable domain reads DTGVSQNPRHKITKRGQNVTFRCDPISEHNRLYWYRQTLGQGPEFLTYFQNEAQLEKSRLLSDRFSAERPKGSFSTLEIQRTEQGDSAMYLCASSVTDRPNIQYFGAGTRLSVL.

The chain joins TRBV19 to TRBJ2-1, with 12 bases fitting TRBD2. The CDR3 covers 18 residues. Germline CDR1 LNHDA, CDR2 SQIVND (reference sequence). Trimming at V came to 3 bases and at J to 6 bases, leaving 12 bases not matched to a gene. DNA of the CDR3: TGTGCCAGTAGTATTCGGCTTGGTGGACTAGCGGGATTCAATGAGCAGTTCTTC. Translated: CASSIRLGGLAGFNEQFF.

The genes are TRBV16 and TRBJ2-1; D is perhaps TRBD1 (5 bases). Germline V gene sequence: CDR1 KGHSY, CDR2 FQNENV. The V end was cut by 0 bases, the J end by 7 bases, with 13 bases between. This CDR3 is built from 15 residues. CDR3 coding DNA: TGTGCCAGCAGCCAATCCGTCGACAGCCGAAATGAGCAGTTCTTC. The encoded protein is CASSQSVDSRNEQFF.

This clone came up a few times. The chain has TRBV18 and TRBJ2-7, with 9 bases that match TRBD2. The CDR3 is 16 residues long. The trim removed 2 bases at V and 4 bases at J, leaving 9 bases unmatched. Per germline, CDR1 KGHSH and CDR2 LQKENI. The CDR3 nucleotides read TGTGCCAGCTCACCAGACGTTAGCGGGAGTAGGTACGAGCAGTACTTC. Amino acids: CASSPDVSGSRYEQYF.

The chain combines TRBV19 with TRBJ1-3; D not resolved. Per the germline V gene, CDR1 is LNHDA and CDR2 is SQIVND (reference sequence). The CDR3 has 16 residues. V was shortened by 5 bases and J by 0 bases, with 14 bases between the two germline ends. CDR3 DNA sequence: TGTGCCAGTAGTGTCGGTAACAGCAACTCTGGAAACACCATATATTTT. Amino acids: CASSVGNSNSGNTIYF.

J is TRBJ2-7 and V is TRBV25-1; 9 nucleotides match TRBD1. This CDR3 spans 13 amino acids. Germline CDR1 is MGHDK and CDR2 is SYGVNS. After removal of 6 bases from V and 4 bases from J, the junction contained 4 bases not matched to a gene. CDR3 bases: TGTGCCAGCAGGGGGACAGGGAAGTACGAGCAGTACTTC. Its protein product is CASRGTGKYEQYF.

J is TRBJ1-2 and V is TRBV5-1, with D hard to call. This CDR3 contains 13 residues. Trimming stripped 1 base from V and 8 bases from J, with 12 bases between. CDR1 is SGHRS and CDR2 is YFSETQ in the germline V gene. In DNA form, the CDR3 reads TGCGCCAGCAGCTTGAGTAGGCCGGGGGGCTACACCTTC. The encoded protein is CASSLSRPGGYTF. The full variable domain, completed using reference TRBV5-1 and TRBJ1-2, is KAGVTQTPRYLIKTRGQQVTLSCSPISGHRSVSWYQQTPGQGLQFLFEYFSETQRNKGNFPGRFSGRQFSNSRSEMNVSTLELGDSALYLCASSLSRPGGYTFGSGTRLTVV.

The CDR3 loop is CASSRLGGGDTQYF. For the CDR3, the DNA is TGCGCCAGCAGTCGGTTAGGAGGGGGAGATACGCAGTATTTT. This chain links TRBV10-1 with TRBJ2-3, with D tentatively TRBD1 or TRBD2 (6 bases each). V was cut by 5 bases and J by 5 bases, with 14 bases left in between. The CDR3 spans 14 residues. CDR1 and CDR2 (germline): WNHNN, SYGVQD (reference sequence).

This clone was recorded only once. The J gene is TRBJ1-1, the V gene TRBV7-3; D unclear. This CDR3 is built from 13 residues. CDR1 and CDR2 from the germline V gene are SGHTA and FQGTGA. V dropped 1 base and J dropped 2 bases, with 5 bases sitting between them. The CDR3 DNA reads as TGTGCCAGCAGCTTAAAAATTAACACTGAAGCTTTCTTT. This sequence encodes CASSLKINTEAFF.